This is a list of T cell receptor beta chains from one sample in a study of neoadjuvant anti-PD-1 for oral cavity cancer. Data came from immunoSEQ multiplex PCR; TCRdb stores just in-frame clones and leaves some out. The sample carries about 7,200 clones, about 60% recorded once. The sequenced sample was tumor tissue, obtained before nivolumab (anti-PD-1) treatment. These receptors were obtained from a person between 35 and 79 years old with oral cavity squamous cell carcinoma. The CDR3 runs from the conserved cysteine through the conserved F or W. The D gene is left open where the match is weak. Rows may omit the clone size; those that give it use once, few, many or a size class.

J gene | clone size | V gene | D gene | CDR3 DNA | CDR3 protein
TRBJ2-5 | - | TRBV5-1 | - | TGCGCCAGCAGCTTGGCCGGGCAGCCTCAAGAGACCCAGTACTTC | CASSLAGQPQETQYF
TRBJ2-7 | - | TRBV19 | - | TGTGCCAGTAGTATAAGGCAGGGCCCCTACGAGCAGTACTTC | CASSIRQGPYEQYF
TRBJ1-2 | - | TRBV29-1 | - | TGCAGCGTTGTCCAGGGGACGGGCTACACCTTC | CSVVQGTGYTF
TRBJ1-1 | - | TRBV4-1 | TRBD1 | TGCGCCAGCAGCCAGATAGGGACAGGGGCCCTGAGGGGCACTGAAGCTTTCTTT | CASSQIGTGALRGTEAFF
TRBJ1-1 | - | TRBV27 | - | TGTGCCAGCAGAACAGCGAACACTGAAGCTTTCTTT | CASRTANTEAFF
TRBJ1-4 | medium-sized | TRBV2 | - | TGTGCCAGCAGTGCGCCGACGGGCGAAAAACTGTTTTTT | CASSAPTGEKLFF
TRBJ1-3 | - | TRBV16 | - | TGTGCCAGCAGCCGCTACAATGCGGGAAACACCATATATTTT | CASSRYNAGNTIYF
TRBJ2-7 | few | TRBV29-1 | TRBD2 | TGCAGCGTTGTTGCTAGCGGGAGGCAGGAGGAGCAGTACTTC | CSVVASGRQEEQYF
TRBJ2-7 | - | TRBV27 | TRBD1 | TGTGCCAGCAGAAGAGACAGGGGGAAATCTCCCGAGCAGTACTTC | CASRRDRGKSPEQYF
TRBJ2-1 | few | TRBV9 | - | TGTGCCAGCAGCGTAGACCTTTCCAGTGAGCAGTTCTTC | CASSVDLSSEQFF
TRBJ2-7 | few | TRBV2 | - | TGTGCCAGCAGTACGGGGGCCTACGAGCAGTACTTC | CASSTGAYEQYF
TRBJ2-3 | - | TRBV7-8 | TRBD2 | TGTGCCAGCGCTGGCGGGAGGGCCAAAACAGATACGCAGTATTTT | CASAGGRAKTDTQYF
TRBJ2-7 | few | TRBV7-9 | TRBD2 | TGTGCCAGCAGCCCCGAGACTAGCGGGGGATACGAGCAGTACTTC | CASSPETSGGYEQYF
TRBJ1-1 | - | TRBV6-1 | - | TGTGCCAGCCGGAAGGAAGTAAACACTGAAGCTTTCTTT | CASRKEVNTEAFF
TRBJ2-6 | - | TRBV6-4 | TRBD1 | TGTGCCAGCTCCCCGGGACAGGGGGCTTCTGGGGCCAACGTCCTGACTTTC | CASSPGQGASGANVLTF
TRBJ2-5 | - | TRBV11-2 | - | TGTGCCAGCAGCTTGGGCCGAGTCTTAGAGACCCAGTACTTC | CASSLGRVLETQYF
TRBJ2-6 | - | TRBV19 | - | TGTGCCAGCGACGGACGGCAAAGCTCTGGGGCCAACGTCCTGACTTTC | CASDGRQSSGANVLTF
TRBJ1-2 | few | TRBV2 | - | TGTGCCAGCAGTGAAGCGCTCTTGACTAACTATGGCTACACCTTC | CASSEALLTNYGYTF
TRBJ2-1 | - | TRBV10-1 | TRBD2 | TGCGCCAGCAGTCGGGGGTCGGGAGGGTCGTATGAGCAGTTCTTC | CASSRGSGGSYEQFF
TRBJ2-3 | - | TRBV7-2 | TRBD2 | TGTGCCAGCAGCTGGACCGGGACTACCGCCTCAGATACGCAGTATTTT | CASSWTGTTASDTQYF
TRBJ1-1 | - | TRBV7-8 | - | TGTGCCAGCAGCTTAGTAGCAGGCCTAAACACTGAAGCTTTCTTT | CASSLVAGLNTEAFF
TRBJ1-5 | - | TRBV6-1 | TRBD1 | TGTGCCAGCAGTGTTAGACAGGGAGTGGGAGGGCAGCCCCAGCATTTT | CASSVRQGVGGQPQHF
TRBJ2-3 | - | TRBV11-3 | - | TGTGCCAGCAGCAAAGACAGTTTGCCAGATACGCAGTATTTT | CASSKDSLPDTQYF
TRBJ1-5 | - | TRBV19 | - | TGTGCCAGTAGTATAGACCAAATGAGGCCCCAGCATTTT | CASSIDQMRPQHF
TRBJ1-1 | - | TRBV23-1 | - | TGCGCCAGCAGTCAGGAGGGGGGAGAAACTGAAGCTTTCTTT | CASSQEGGETEAFF
TRBJ1-2 | - | TRBV7-9 | - | TGTGCCAGCAGCTTCGACGGGACGGCCCCCAATAACTATGGCTACACCTTC | CASSFDGTAPNNYGYTF
TRBJ2-5 | - | TRBV7-2 | TRBD2 | TGTGCCAGCAGCTTAGTGCCTAGCGGGGCGACCCAAGAGACCCAGTACTTC | CASSLVPSGATQETQYF
TRBJ2-5 | once | TRBV20-1 | - | TGCAGTGCTATAAAAGAGACCCAGTACTTC | CSAIKETQYF
TRBJ1-5 | - | TRBV28 | - | TGTGCCAGCAGGGTGGCTGGGACTCTCCGGGATCAGCCCCAGCATTTT | CASRVAGTLRDQPQHF
TRBJ2-5 | - | TRBV4-1 | - | TGCGCCAGCAGCCAAGAAGGGCCGACGGCTCGGGAGACCCAGTACTTC | CASSQEGPTARETQYF
TRBJ1-5 | - | TRBV18 | - | TGTGCCAGCTCAGGGGACGGTTCCAATCAGCCCCAGCATTTT | CASSGDGSNQPQHF
TRBJ1-1 | - | TRBV5-1 | - | TGCGCCAGCTCAGACGTCTTGAACACTGAAGCTTTCTTT | CASSDVLNTEAFF
TRBJ2-7 | few | TRBV27 | TRBD2 | TGTGCCAGCGGTATCGGGCTAGCGGGAGTTCAGTACTTC | CASGIGLAGVQYF
TRBJ2-5 | - | TRBV5-6 | - | TGTGCCAGCAGCTTGGGGACGGAAGAGACCCAGTACTTC | CASSLGTEETQYF
TRBJ1-5 | - | TRBV19 | TRBD1 | TGTGCCAGTTTGGACAGGGGCTATAGCAATCAGCCCCAGCATTTT | CASLDRGYSNQPQHF